This T cell receptor beta chain was identified during a study of molecular identifiers for immune sequencing clone quantification. The study, taken as a whole, reports: Highly expanded clone sizes could be underestimated by identical TCR molecules sharing a barcode.

On this clonotype itself: Antigen unknown.

Libraries of bulk TCR were made by previously described methods (with listed TCR primers). TCRdb redid the calling of the PCR reads with MiXCR, one entry per CDR3 protein. The table includes 600,000 to 650,000 distinct CDR3 sequences, about 20% detected once. Libraries of naive CD8 cells were prepared from 20,000 to 1,000,000 sorted cells using 10%, 30% or 50% RNA. Sequenced material: naive CD8+ T cells from blood, with Jurkat cell RNA spiked in. Subset indicated: FACS-sorted CD8+CD4-CCR7+CD45RA+ naive T cells. The TCR was taken from a human donor in good health. Some libraries in this study had Jurkat cell RNA spiked in.

The CDR3: CASAKEGDLRTYYGYTF. The CDR3 DNA follows: TGTGCCAGCGCTAAAGAGGGGGATCTAAGAACCTACTATGGCTACACCTTC. This rearrangement joins TRBV12-3 or TRBV12-4 to TRBJ1-2, with a tentative D call TRBD1 (6 bases). V lost 8 bases to trimming and J lost 3 bases, with 25 bases between them. This CDR3 spans 17 amino acids.